The 3 T cell receptor beta chains in this list originate from one sample, sequenced in a study of T-cell reconstitution after alpha-beta-depleted transplantation in children (dated by TCRdb to 2016 to 2017). Library method: PCR. The reads were generated on an Illumina HiSeq 2500. To normalize quantification of the TCRbeta repertoire, the TCR libraries were built with molecular barcoding that relied on unique molecular identifiers. TCRdb applied fastp at Q25 and MiXCR to the public reads, then kept only in-frame beta chains. Every distinct CDR3 protein forms one entry, paired with its most common genes and DNA. Present in this sample are about 980,000 distinct CDR3 sequences, roughly 29% of which were seen just once. The ten largest clones represent about 28% of the sample. According to the study, the label for this sample's treatment or condition signals: allogeneic hematopoietic cell transplantation with graft depleted of TCRalphabeta T cells and CD19 B cells.

Material: PBMCs, mostly from graft donor cells, obtained 360 days after TCRalphabeta/CD19-depleted stem cell transplant. Receptor source: a boy under three years old who had a stem cell transplant for SCID, so the T cells may come from the graft donor.

This clonotype has just a few counts. This chain connects TRBV20-1 to TRBJ2-3; the match to TRBD2 covers 10 bases. Germline trimming cut 5 bases from V and 5 bases from J; bases unmatched to any gene: 10. Germline CDR1 and CDR2: DFQATT and SNEGSKA (reference sequence). The CDR3 consists of 15 residues. This CDR3 reads CSAASLAGLVDTQYF. Here the CDR3 DNA reads TGCAGTGCTGCCTCACTAGCGGGGCTGGTAGATACGCAGTATTTT.

With regard to this clonotype: The junction departs from the called germline gene at one end, perhaps through a read error. V and J are TRBV10-3 and TRBJ1-5; D uncertain. The CDR3 totals 15 residues. Germline V gene lookup returns CDR1 ENHRY and CDR2 SYGVKD. In DNA, the CDR3 is TGTGCCATCAGCGAGTCCTGGGATAGCAATCAGCCCCAGCATTTT. Its translation is CAISESWDSNQPQHF.

The chain couples TRBV20-1 to TRBJ2-7; a possible D gene is TRBD1 (5 bases). Germline CDR1 is DFQATT and CDR2 is SNEGSKA (reference sequence). V lost 1 base and J 6 bases, leaving 19 bases between the germline ends. The CDR3 length is 15 residues. The CDR3 DNA sequence: TGCAGTGCTAGAGCTCTGGGTCAGGGTAGGGGCGAGCAGTACTTC. Translation: CSARALGQGRGEQYF.